This TCR beta chain was sequenced for a study of shared clonotypes between healthy human individuals (dated by TCRdb to the early 2020s). Study-wide context: The cohort comprised a couple of women and a few men aged 18 to 49 years. The study deeply sequenced blood TCR repertoires of five healthy adults to estimate repertoire size and the extent of clonotype sharing between individuals. Per donor, leukapheresis produced somewhere between about 0.8 and 9.5 billion PBMCs. For each donor, CD4 naive and CD4 memory were each run on three plates, CD8 naive on two plates, and CD8 memory on one plate. To increase sequencing depth and limit assay-specific biases, different laboratories used diverse techniques to prepare libraries and sequence TCR repertoires.

The donors were healthy, HIV-negative adults with no recently reported acute infections or vaccinations. Every donor was a Caucasian adult residing in Nashville, Tennessee, USA. CD4+ T cells were enriched through magnetic negative selection, after which naive cells were positively selected on CD45RA and the remaining negative fraction served as the memory subset. Blood was collected by leukapheresis, and PBMCs were isolated by Ficoll-Histopaque density gradient centrifugation and then cryopreserved in liquid nitrogen vapor phase. Analytical flow cytometry was used to check the purity and quantity of every magnetically sorted T cell population. Genomic DNA was isolated from every sorted fraction and measured by UV absorbance on a Nanodrop 2000c. TCR CDR3 regions were amplified from genomic DNA by multiplex PCR using the deep immunoSEQ assay. Genomic DNA extracted from each cell subset was distributed evenly over all wells of several immunoSEQ 96-well plates, and each plate served as one replicate. For sorted subsets, 200 to 250 ng genomic DNA, equal to 30,000 to 35,000 T cell genomes, was loaded into each replicate PCR. Purified libraries were measured with a Qubit 3.0 fluorometer, size-checked on a Bioanalyzer 2100, and measured again with the KAPA Library Quantification kit. Every immunoSEQ 96-well plate was sequenced on a separate single-read 150-cycle Illumina NextSeq 550 flow cell. Concerning the study's data processing: The immunoSEQ output contained only junctional sequences without quality scores, so filtering could not match that applied to full-length reads. To assign V/J genes and CDR3, sequences were annotated using PyIR, a Python wrapper for IgBLAST v1.9, with IMGT germline references. Reads with weak V/J assignments (E-value above 1e-6), missing CDR3, stop codons, out-of-frame junctions, or ambiguous translated residues were removed. V3J clonotypes were defined as sequences sharing the same inferred V gene, J gene, and CDR3 amino acid sequence. The percentage overlap between two repertoires was calculated by dividing the number of shared unique clonotypes by the size of the smaller repertoire. RTK rarefaction, the Chao1 estimator, and Recon v2.1 estimates of unobserved clonotypes were used to assess repertoire richness. For all TCRbeta clonotypes obtained by the gDNA method from a handful of donors, generation probabilities were computed with OLGA. In TCRdb, the immuneACCESS table is reduced to in-frame sequences with V and J assigned. These tables do not hold every clone; where another copy was compared, an unresolved V gene accounts for under half, and the others remain unexplained. D and trimming come from the DNA, and the V and J calls and clone size come from that table. The table for this sample lists some 500,000 clones; 95% to 97% of them were counted only once. 0.064% of the sample is held by the ten biggest clonotypes.

From the germline V gene, CDR1 is MDHEN and CDR2 is SYDVKM. The germline V and J ends show losses of 6 bases and 8 bases respectively, and no gene match explains 5 bases of the junction. From the cysteine up to the phenylalanine, the CDR3 has a length of 13 residues. Just CDR3 DNA is preserved here, 39 bases in frame from base 1. Broad study findings and their caveats: When several donors were compared, the shared fraction of clonotypes was about 5.2% for naive CD4, 3% to 4% for naive CD8, more than 2% for memory CD4, and 0.4% for memory CD8. Higher generation probabilities were observed for clonotypes shared by all four sorted-subset donors than for non-shared clonotypes. The small number of donors limited the genetic and exposure-history diversity represented. Pairwise subsampling led to the expectation that sequencing depth would affect the degree of clonotype sharing among donors. Naive subsets generally had larger estimated clonotype richness than memory subsets did. Incomplete sequencing was indicated by rarefaction of sorted-subset datasets, despite the large sequencing depth. Sampling was restricted to blood, and TCR repertoires in tissues likely differ from the TCR repertoires found in blood.

On this clone itself: Its antigen remains undetermined. No qualities accompany the bases; no much larger clone lies one base away.

The chain is assembled from TRBV28 and TRBJ1-4; 8 bases in the junction line up with TRBD1. Sequencing used naive CD4+ T cells sorted from blood. This specimen's cell subset or site label, per the study, means: CD45RA+ positively selected. The TCR comes from a woman aged 25 to 39 in good health. The CDR3 region has the sequence CASRQGGSEKLFF. The sequence in DNA is TGTGCCAGCAGACAGGGGGGTAGCGAAAAACTGTTTTTT. Full variable domain (CDR3 extended with the reference TRBV28 and TRBJ1-4 proteins): DVKVTQSSRYLVKRTGEKVFLECVQDMDHENMFWYRQDPGLGLRLIYFSYDVKMKEKGDIPEGYSVSREKKERFSLILESASTNQTSMYLCASRQGGSEKLFFGSGTQLSVL.